A selection of T cell receptor beta chains follows, all from one sample in a study of CDR3 diversity in severe acne. TCRdb called the PCR reads again in MiXCR, with one record for every CDR3 protein. The sample lists some 84,000 distinct CDR3 sequences, 45% to 50% occurring once. Sequencing input: blood. Receptors were obtained from a male donor in good health, serving as a control. Each CDR3 is given without its conserved first and last residue. The order of the fields is V gene, clone size, J gene, CDR3 protein. A row's size may be missing; if present it is once, few, many or a size class.

v_gene: TRBV5-1
abundance: -
j_gene: TRBJ2-7
CDR3aa: ASSLRDEQY

v_gene: TRBV10-3
abundance: -
j_gene: TRBJ2-3
CDR3aa: AISRGTGGEDTQY

v_gene: TRBV4-1
abundance: -
j_gene: TRBJ2-7
CDR3aa: ASSQAGGRRYEQY

v_gene: TRBV20-1
abundance: many
j_gene: TRBJ1-6
CDR3aa: SAPPDGGGDSPLH

v_gene: TRBV20-1
abundance: -
j_gene: TRBJ1-6
CDR3aa: SARDGRGDSSPLH

v_gene: TRBV12-3/TRBV12-4
abundance: many
j_gene: TRBJ2-7
CDR3aa: ASSFSGRGEQY

v_gene: TRBV2
abundance: -
j_gene: TRBJ1-4
CDR3aa: ASSDGEGIRKSSEKLF

v_gene: TRBV9
abundance: -
j_gene: TRBJ1-1
CDR3aa: ASSPQTGMDTEAF

v_gene: TRBV6-6
abundance: many
j_gene: TRBJ2-5
CDR3aa: ASSYPTSRLEMGQETQY

v_gene: TRBV7-8
abundance: -
j_gene: TRBJ1-6
CDR3aa: ASSSRGLYNSPLH

v_gene: TRBV9
abundance: -
j_gene: TRBJ1-2
CDR3aa: ASSQGQGNA

v_gene: TRBV7-2
abundance: -
j_gene: TRBJ2-7
CDR3aa: ASSLEAGGPFREQY

v_gene: TRBV7-8
abundance: many
j_gene: TRBJ2-1
CDR3aa: ASSLAGTGPSYNEQF

v_gene: TRBV20-1
abundance: -
j_gene: TRBJ1-1
CDR3aa: SADEGMNTEAF

v_gene: TRBV29-1
abundance: -
j_gene: TRBJ1-2
CDR3aa: SGGTQATYGYT

v_gene: TRBV10-3
abundance: -
j_gene: TRBJ2-7
CDR3aa: ASRSQRQGAIYEQY

v_gene: TRBV25-1
abundance: many
j_gene: TRBJ2-7
CDR3aa: ASSERTVTGVYEQY

v_gene: TRBV7-2
abundance: -
j_gene: TRBJ2-7
CDR3aa: ASSPGGTPSYEQY

v_gene: TRBV12-3/TRBV12-4
abundance: -
j_gene: TRBJ1-6
CDR3aa: ASSLSGTDPSPLH

v_gene: TRBV20-1
abundance: -
j_gene: TRBJ2-3
CDR3aa: SAYRTDTRY

v_gene: TRBV5-1
abundance: many
j_gene: TRBJ1-2
CDR3aa: ASSLGWGYGYT

v_gene: TRBV5-1
abundance: many
j_gene: TRBJ1-2
CDR3aa: ASSPGDRNYGYT

v_gene: TRBV5-1
abundance: many
j_gene: TRBJ2-1
CDR3aa: ASSLGDSAGKKKNEQF

v_gene: TRBV7-9
abundance: -
j_gene: TRBJ2-2
CDR3aa: ASKGGANTGELF

v_gene: TRBV5-1
abundance: many
j_gene: TRBJ1-1
CDR3aa: ASSLTGVGTEAF

v_gene: TRBV20-1
abundance: once
j_gene: TRBJ2-7
CDR3aa: SARDTGLAGALGVNEQY

v_gene: TRBV6-5
abundance: -
j_gene: TRBJ1-1
CDR3aa: ASSTMNTEAF

v_gene: TRBV19
abundance: medium-sized
j_gene: TRBJ1-5
CDR3aa: ASSALRGERYSNQPQH

v_gene: TRBV19
abundance: many
j_gene: TRBJ2-7
CDR3aa: ASSIIASGRAGYEQY